The 28 T cell receptor beta chains listed next were all sequenced from one sample in a study of T cell repertoires in cytomegalovirus infection. These receptors have no known antigen. Each CDR3 protein gets one entry after TCRdb re-called the reads with MiXCR. The sample lists approximately 1,000,000 distinct CDR3 sequences, roughly a third seen once, with 13% in the top ten. The specimen was cultured CD8+ T cells from PBMCs, collected from culture after CMV antigen stimulation. These receptors all come from a human donor in good health (CMV status not recorded). Some clones in this sample may be carry-over from other donors' samples.

This sequence joins TRBV4-3 and TRBJ2-5; 9 bases line up with TRBD1. CDR1 and CDR2 from the germline V gene are LGHNA and YSLEER. The CDR3 length is 14 residues. V shed 2 bases, J shed 5 bases, and the junction held 3 bases outside the gene matches. The CDR3 nucleotides are TGCGCCAGCAGCCAATGGACAGGGGTGGAGACCCAGTACTTC. This sequence encodes CASSQWTGVETQYF.

The V and J genes are TRBV7-3 and TRBJ1-2; 12 positions agree with TRBD1. Trimming cost V 5 bases and J 3 bases; bases outside gene matches: 4. CDR1 and CDR2 from the germline V gene are SGHTA and FQGTGA. The CDR3 has 15 residues. DNA for the CDR3: TGTGCCAGCAGCAGGGGACAGGGGGCGGACTATGGCTACACCTTC. Translated: CASSRGQGADYGYTF. The variable domain in full, completed from reference TRBV7-3 and TRBJ1-2, reads GAGVSQTPSNKVTEKGKYVELRCDPISGHTALYWYRQSLGQGPEFLIYFQGTGAADDSGLPNDRFFAVRPEGSVSTLKIQRTERGDSAVYLCASSRGQGADYGYTFGSGTRLTVV.

The table lists this clonotype with many counts. This chain joins TRBV6-2 or TRBV6-3 and TRBJ2-7, with TRBD1 as a possible D gene (6 bases). There are 17 residues in the CDR3. Germline-derived CDR1 and CDR2 are MNHEY and SVGEGT. The CDR3 protein is CASSYGNRDTDLYGQYV. The CDR3 bases are TGTGCCAGCAGTTACGGAAATAGGGACACCGACCTCTACGGGCAGTACGTC.

V is TRBV27 and J is TRBJ1-5; 7 nucleotides agree with TRBD1. Germline CDR1 reads MNHEY; CDR2 reads SMNVEV (reference sequence). This CDR3 is 17 amino acids long. Unmatched junction bases numbered 10, after V lost 3 bases and J lost 2 bases. The CDR3 loop is CASSFWDSEAGNQPQHF. The CDR3 DNA reads TGTGCCAGCAGTTTCTGGGACAGCGAAGCGGGCAATCAGCCCCAGCATTTT.

Ten or more counts support this clonotype. The chain has TRBV19 and TRBJ1-5; D is uncertain. Germline values: CDR1 LNHDA, CDR2 SQIVND (reference sequence). V was trimmed by 2 bases and J by 8 bases, leaving 19 bases between them. This CDR3 spans 16 amino acids. In nucleotides, the CDR3 is TGTGCCAGTAGTATACCCCGACGCCTCGACGTTAAGCCCCAGCATTTT. It translates to CASSIPRRLDVKPQHF.

In regard to this clonotype: This may arise from a read error, as a much more abundant clone is one base away. The J gene is TRBJ1-5, the V gene TRBV19; 9 bases fit TRBD1. Germline loops: CDR1 LNHDA, CDR2 SQIVND (reference sequence). The CDR3 sequence is 17 residues long. CDR3 protein: CVSIAGTGMYSNQPQHF. For the CDR3, the DNA is TGTGTCAGTATAGCCGGGACAGGGATGTATAGCAATCAGCCCCAGCATTTT.

This chain joins TRBV27 and TRBJ2-5, with 11 bases fitting TRBD2. Looked up from germline, CDR1 is MNHEY and CDR2 is SMNVEV (reference sequence). V shed 2 bases, J shed 5 bases, and the junction held 16 bases outside the gene matches. This CDR3 is 19 amino acids long. The CDR3 nucleotides read TGTGCCAGCAGTTTAATTAGCGGGGGGGAACATTACAGGATCGAGACCCAGTACTTC. Protein product: CASSLISGGEHYRIETQYF.

This clonotype was observed a few times. The chain employs TRBV5-1 and TRBJ2-7; D ambiguous. The germline CDR1 and CDR2 sequences are SGHRS and YFSETQ. There are 13 residues in the CDR3. V shed 0 bases and J shed 5 bases, with 9 bases lying between them. CDR3 region: CASSLDYLDEQYF. CDR3 DNA: TGCGCCAGCAGCTTGGATTATCTGGACGAGCAGTACTTC.

The chain has TRBV3-1 and TRBJ2-1; tentatively, D is TRBD1 (5 bases). CDR1 LGHDT and CDR2 YNNKEL come from the germline V gene (reference sequence). The CDR3 is 13 residues long. Trimming removed 0 bases at V and 8 bases at J, with 8 bases between. The CDR3 is CASSQDQGHEQFF. CDR3 nucleotides: TGTGCCAGCAGCCAAGACCAGGGCCATGAGCAGTTCTTC.

The rearrangement links TRBV12-5 to TRBJ2-1; TRBD1 agrees at 7 bases. CDR1 is LGHNT, CDR2 FRNRAP, per germline. Trimming cost V 6 bases and J 8 bases; bases outside gene matches: 16. CDR3 length: 16 residues. CDR3 DNA: TGTGCTAGTGGAAAGAATACAGGGGCCCCTGGTTATGAGCAGTTCTTC. Protein product: CASGKNTGAPGYEQFF.

The chain joins TRBV12-3 or TRBV12-4 to TRBJ1-2; no clear D. The CDR3 extends over 13 amino acids. V lost 10 bases and J lost 4, with 16 bases in between. CDR3 loop: CANSPVKGYGYTF. CDR3 in DNA: TGTGCCAACAGCCCCGTCAAAGGCTATGGCTACACCTTC.

The chain combines TRBV7-3 with TRBJ2-1, with TRBD2 matching over 10 bases. Germline V gene lookup returns CDR1 SGHTA and CDR2 FQGTGA. Trimming took 3 bases from V and 10 from J; bases not matched to a gene: 6. This CDR3 is built from 14 residues. CDR3 coding DNA: TGTGCCAGCAGCTTGCTAGCGGGGGATCCCGAGCAGTTCTTC. This gives the protein CASSLLAGDPEQFF.

The chain uses TRBV7-6 and TRBJ1-1; TRBD1 matches at 7 bases. The junction had 11 bases not matched to a gene; V was cut back by 4 bases and J by 3 bases. CDR1 and CDR2 (germline): SGHVS, FNYEAQ. The CDR3 length is 16 residues. CDR3 in amino acids: CASSSPTGKGHTEAFF. The CDR3 DNA is TGTGCCAGCAGCTCACCGACAGGGAAGGGGCACACTGAAGCTTTCTTT.

V gene TRBV14 combines with J gene TRBJ2-7, with 8 bases matching TRBD1. The CDR3 extends over 15 amino acids. Per the germline V gene, CDR1 is SGHDN and CDR2 is FVKESK. V trimming: 5 bases; J trimming: 2 bases; junction bases outside the gene matches: 8. The DNA of the CDR3 is TGTGCCAGCAGCTCTAATGGACAGGGAACCTACGAGCAGTACTTC. Translation gives CASSSNGQGTYEQYF.

The chain is built from TRBV6-5 and TRBJ2-1, with 9 positions matching TRBD1. The germline V gene encodes CDR1 MNHEY and CDR2 SVGAGI. Losses at the gene ends were 4 bases for V and 4 bases for J; bases not matched to a gene: 5. This CDR3 region has 15 residues. The CDR3 is CASSWTGTGYNEQFF. CDR3 in DNA: TGTGCCAGCAGTTGGACCGGGACAGGGTACAATGAGCAGTTCTTC.

This chain links TRBV5-1 with TRBJ2-7; D ambiguous. The CDR3 spans 14 residues. Germline lookup yields CDR1 SGHRS and CDR2 YFSETQ. Trimming pared 1 base from V and 5 bases from J, leaving 13 bases between. The CDR3 spells CASSLIAPPDEQYF. The CDR3 region has the DNA TGCGCCAGCAGCTTGATCGCACCTCCTGACGAGCAGTACTTC.

The genes are TRBV6-1 and TRBJ1-6, with D unresolved. The CDR3 runs to 16 residues. In germline, CDR1 is MNHNS, CDR2 SASEGT. V gave up 4 bases and J gave up 0 bases, with 10 bases separating them. CDR3 sequence (DNA): TGTGCCAGCAGTGTCCGGGAGGACTCCTATAATTCACCCCTCCACTTT. This encodes CASSVREDSYNSPLHF.

This clonotype was picked up many times. This sequence joins TRBV7-9 and TRBJ2-1, with D tentatively TRBD1 (5 bases). Germline V lookup: CDR1 SEHNR, CDR2 FQNEAQ (reference sequence). This CDR3 comprises 13 residues. V lost 5 bases to trimming and J lost 8 bases, with 13 bases between them. This CDR3 reads CASSRNDRHEQFF. In nucleotides, the CDR3 is TGTGCCAGCAGCCGGAATGACAGACATGAGCAGTTCTTC.

Only a few counts were recorded for this clonotype. The chain couples TRBV19 to TRBJ2-4; no clear D. The CDR3 spans 13 residues. V lost 3 bases, J lost 0 bases, and 3 bases lay in between. CDR1 and CDR2 from the germline V gene are LNHDA and SQIVND (reference sequence). Here the CDR3 reads CASSMVAKNIQYF. DNA for the CDR3: TGTGCCAGTAGTATGGTAGCCAAAAACATTCAGTACTTC. The complete variable domain, with remaining parts taken from reference TRBV19 and TRBJ2-4, reads DGGITQSPKYLFRKEGQNVTLSCEQNLNHDAMYWYRQDPGQGLRLIYYSQIVNDFQKGDIAEGYSVSREKKESFPLTVTSAQKNPTAFYLCASSMVAKNIQYFGAGTRLSVL.

This clonotype was seen at least ten times. This chain links TRBV7-8 with TRBJ1-2; D uncertain. The CDR3 spans 15 residues. Trimming took 1 base from V and 6 from J, leaving 15 bases between them. The germline V gene encodes CDR1 SGHVS and CDR2 FQNEAQ. CDR3 loop: CASSLGAKRKDGYTF. CDR3 DNA sequence: TGTGCCAGCAGCTTAGGGGCCAAGAGAAAGGATGGCTACACCTTC.

The chain carries TRBV29-1 and TRBJ2-7, with D hard to call. The CDR3 sequence is 13 residues long. Germline assignment: CDR1 SQVTM and CDR2 ANQGSEA. V lost 3 bases, J lost 2 bases, and 11 bases lay in between. The DNA for the CDR3 is TGCAGCGTTGAGGGCGAACAACCCTACGAGCAGTACTTC. It specifies CSVEGEQPYEQYF.

This clonotype appeared a few times. The chain carries TRBV11-3 and TRBJ2-1; 7 bases are shared with TRBD1. CDR3 length equals 16 residues. V lost 4 bases to trimming and J lost 3 bases; unmatched junction nucleotides: 9. The germline gives CDR1 SGHNT, CDR2 YENEEA. The CDR3, as DNA: TGTGCCAGCAGCTCCCACCGGGACAGTAACTACAATGAGCAGTTCTTC. Protein product: CASSSHRDSNYNEQFF.

The chain links TRBV27 to TRBJ2-6; D is uncertain. CDR1 is MNHEY, CDR2 SMNVEV, per germline (reference sequence). The CDR3 is 13 amino acids. The ends were cut back, 8 bases at V and 1 base at J, with 6 bases in the middle. CDR3 coding DNA: TGTGCCAGCGCGTGGTCTGGGGCCAACGTCCTGACTTTC. Its translation: CASAWSGANVLTF.

This clonotype was seen ten or more times. This sequence joins TRBV7-8 and TRBJ2-1, with D possibly being TRBD2 (5 bases). Trimming pared 1 base from V and 1 base from J, leaving 8 bases between. The CDR3 is 15 residues long. Germline CDR1 and CDR2: SGHVS and FQNEAQ. The DNA for the CDR3 is TGTGCCAGCAGCTTAGAGCGGAATTCCTACAATGAGCAGTTCTTC. As protein: CASSLERNSYNEQFF.

The chain's CDR3 is CATSRDRQFNEKLFF. In DNA form, the CDR3 reads TGTGCCACCAGCAGAGATCGCCAATTCAATGAAAAACTGTTTTTT. The V call is TRBV15, the J call TRBJ1-4, with unresolved D. The CDR3 is 15 residues long. From germline, CDR1 is LNHNV and CDR2 YYDKDF (reference sequence). V was clipped by 0 bases and J by 5 bases, with 10 bases between them.

The sample holds many counts of this clonotype. This chain joins TRBV4-1 and TRBJ2-7; 11 nucleotides line up with TRBD2. Trimming removed 5 bases from V and 1 base from J; junction bases left unmatched: 7. This CDR3 region has 16 residues. Germline V lookup: CDR1 MGHRA, CDR2 YSYEKL. The CDR3: CASSTATSGASYEQYF. CDR3 DNA sequence: TGCGCCAGCAGCACCGCGACTAGCGGGGCATCCTACGAGCAGTACTTC.

This clonotype occurred a few times. V is TRBV6-2 or TRBV6-3 and J is TRBJ1-1; D is possibly TRBD1 (5 bases). This CDR3 is 13 amino acids long. Looked up from germline, CDR1 is MNHEY and CDR2 is SVGEGT. V was trimmed by 1 base and J by 8 bases, leaving 11 bases between them. Here the CDR3 DNA reads TGTGCCAGCAGTTACTTCTCAGGGAGCGAAGCTTTCTTT. It specifies CASSYFSGSEAFF.

The chain couples TRBV19 to TRBJ2-6; TRBD2 is a possible D gene (6 bases). This CDR3 has 20 amino acids. Germline values: CDR1 LNHDA, CDR2 SQIVND (reference sequence). Trimming left V 5 bases short and J 2 bases short, with 25 bases between. DNA of the CDR3: TGTGCCAGTAGTCCTTCCTACGCGGGACTCCTCCTCGCTGGGGCCAACGTCCTGACTTTC. Protein product: CASSPSYAGLLLAGANVLTF. Together with reference TRBV19 and TRBJ2-6, the CDR3 gives the full variable domain: DGGITQSPKYLFRKEGQNVTLSCEQNLNHDAMYWYRQDPGQGLRLIYYSQIVNDFQKGDIAEGYSVSREKKESFPLTVTSAQKNPTAFYLCASSPSYAGLLLAGANVLTFGAGSRLTVL.